The sequence of this T cell receptor beta chain was determined in a study of naive and memory T cell subsets. Study-wide points: Naive repertoires, especially CD8, held a few larger clonotypes, possibly memory cells re-expressing CD45RA.

Notes on this clonotype: The antigen is not known.

Two oligonucleotides, mixed equimolar, formed the beta constant-region primer covering TRBC1 and TRBC2. The ligated cDNA underwent four PCR rounds using SP2 and nested alpha and beta constant-region primers. One entry per CDR3 protein, called by TCRdb with MiXCR from the UMI-ligation and nested PCR reads. The sample holds 99,000 or so distinct CDR3 sequences, about 14% seen once. The sample was naive CD8+ T cells from blood. This clonotype originated in a human donor in good health.

CDR3 loop: CSAMGLAYEQYF. CDR3 in DNA: TGCAGTGCTATGGGACTCGCCTACGAGCAGTACTTC. The chain is built from TRBV20-1 and TRBJ2-7; tentatively, D is TRBD2 (6 bases). Germline CDR1 reads DFQATT; CDR2 reads SNEGSKA (reference sequence). The CDR3 has 12 residues. With 4 bases removed from V and 2 bases from J, the gap between germline ends came to 9 bases.